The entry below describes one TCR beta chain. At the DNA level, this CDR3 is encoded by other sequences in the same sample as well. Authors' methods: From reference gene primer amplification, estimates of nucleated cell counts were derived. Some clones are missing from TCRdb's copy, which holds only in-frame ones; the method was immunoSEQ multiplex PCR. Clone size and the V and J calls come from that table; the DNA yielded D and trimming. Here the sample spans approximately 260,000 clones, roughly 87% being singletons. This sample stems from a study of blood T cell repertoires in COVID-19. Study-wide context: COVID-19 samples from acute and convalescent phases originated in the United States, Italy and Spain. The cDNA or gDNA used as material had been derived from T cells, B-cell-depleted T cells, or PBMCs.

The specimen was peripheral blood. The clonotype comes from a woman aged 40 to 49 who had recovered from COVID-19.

CDR3 in DNA: TGTGCCAGCAGCTTAGCGGGGACCGGGGAGCTGTTTTTT. This encodes CASSLAGTGELFF. The rearrangement uses TRBV11-3 and TRBJ2-2, with a possible D match to TRBD2 (5 bases). The germline gives CDR1 SGHNT, CDR2 YENEEA. This CDR3 spans 13 amino acids. Trimming removed 1 base at V and 5 bases at J, with 5 bases between.